This T cell receptor (beta chain) was identified during a study of Graves' ophthalmopathy and Graves' hyperthyroidism. About the study: Peripheral blood sampling occurred at initial diagnosis, before any treatment. Study outcomes and limitations: The majority of expanded thyroid clonotypes above 0.001 frequency also occurred in blood.

The V end was cut by 0 bases, the J end by 7 bases, with 15 bases between. The CDR3 is 16 residues long. Germline V gene sequence: CDR1 LGHNA, CDR2 YNFKEQ. A note on this clonotype: Its antigen is undetermined.

Amplification targeted the TCR beta CDR3 regions, with RNA transcripts as the source material. The library came from an HTBI-primed first-round RT-PCR and a second-round multiplex PCR. TCRdb analysed the multiplex PCR reads with MiXCR anew, one entry per CDR3 protein. The sample includes 660,000 or so distinct CDR3 sequences, about 38% of them seen just once. This clonotype was obtained from an adult man with Graves' ophthalmopathy. Sequenced sample: peripheral blood. V usage is TRBV4-2 and J usage is TRBJ1-4; D is possibly TRBD1 (5 bases). CDR3 DNA: TGTGCCAGCAGCCAAGAGTTTGGAGGGGCAGTTGAAAAACTGTTTTTT. The encoded protein is CASSQEFGGAVEKLFF.